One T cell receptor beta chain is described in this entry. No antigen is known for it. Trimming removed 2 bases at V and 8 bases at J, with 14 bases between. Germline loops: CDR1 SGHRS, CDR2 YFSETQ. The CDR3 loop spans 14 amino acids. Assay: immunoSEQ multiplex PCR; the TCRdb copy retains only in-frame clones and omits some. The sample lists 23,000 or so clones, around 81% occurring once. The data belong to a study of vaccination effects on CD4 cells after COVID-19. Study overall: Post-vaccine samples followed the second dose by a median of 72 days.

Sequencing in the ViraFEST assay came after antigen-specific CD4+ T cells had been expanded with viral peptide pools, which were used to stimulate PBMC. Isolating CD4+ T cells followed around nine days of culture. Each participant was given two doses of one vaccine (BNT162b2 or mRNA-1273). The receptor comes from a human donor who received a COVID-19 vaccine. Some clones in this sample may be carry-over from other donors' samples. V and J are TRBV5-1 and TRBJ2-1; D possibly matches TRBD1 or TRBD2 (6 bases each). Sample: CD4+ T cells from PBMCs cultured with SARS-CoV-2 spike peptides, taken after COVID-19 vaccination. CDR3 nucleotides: TGCGCCAGCAGCTTACGGGGGCAGTACGATGAGCAGTTCTTC. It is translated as CASSLRGQYDEQFF. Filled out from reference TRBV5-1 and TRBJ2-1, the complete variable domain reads KAGVTQTPRYLIKTRGQQVTLSCSPISGHRSVSWYQQTPGQGLQFLFEYFSETQRNKGNFPGRFSGRQFSNSRSEMNVSTLELGDSALYLCASSLRGQYDEQFFGPGTRLTVL.